These 27 T cell receptor beta chains were sequenced from one sample in a study of somatic mutations in cytotoxic T cells in rheumatoid arthritis. The protocol was immunoSEQ multiplex PCR, while the TCRdb copy is restricted to in-frame clones and leaves out a portion. The sample carries under 20,000 clones, roughly 77% recorded once. The sequenced sample consisted of CD8+ T cells sorted from blood. These TCRs come from an adult with rheumatoid arthritis.

The CDR3 bases are TGTGCCAGCAGCGTCAACAGGGAGGGGGAGCAGTACTTC. Residues: CASSVNREGEQYF. This chain connects TRBV13 to TRBJ2-7; D might be TRBD2 (7 bases). This CDR3 contains 13 residues. The V end was cut by 5 bases, the J end by 7 bases, with 15 bases between. CDR1 is PRHDT, CDR2 FYEKMQ, per germline (reference sequence).

The chain links TRBV6-4 to TRBJ1-5; TRBD1 matches 10 bases. Trimming cost V 5 bases and J 7 bases; bases outside gene matches: 8. CDR3 length equals 15 residues. Germline loops: CDR1 MRHNA, CDR2 SNTAGT. CDR3 residues: CASSYTGQGTQPQHF. In DNA form, the CDR3 reads TGTGCCAGCAGTTACACGGGACAGGGGACCCAGCCCCAGCATTTT.

This chain links TRBV27 with TRBJ2-1; 10 positions match TRBD1. Germline CDR1 reads MNHEY; CDR2 reads SMNVEV (reference sequence). With 4 bases clipped from V and 7 bases from J, the junction kept 1 base outside the gene matches. The CDR3 consists of 13 residues. The CDR3 is CASSWTGGNEQFF. The CDR3 region has the DNA TGTGCCAGCAGTTGGACAGGGGGGAATGAGCAGTTCTTC.

The rearrangement joins TRBV6-1 to TRBJ2-7, with D perhaps matching TRBD1 (6 bases). Germline CDR1 reads MNHNS; CDR2 reads SASEGT. The CDR3 is 13 amino acids. The V end lost 5 bases, the J end lost 2 bases, and 10 bases lay between the germline ends. CDR3 bases: TGTGCCAGCAGTCACCGGACAGCCTACGAGCAGTACTTC. Translating gives CASSHRTAYEQYF.

V gene TRBV4-1 combines with J gene TRBJ2-7; D might be TRBD1 or TRBD2, each matching 5 bases. V was trimmed by 0 bases and J by 2 bases, leaving 11 bases between them. Germline V gene lookup returns CDR1 MGHRA and CDR2 YSYEKL. The CDR3 loop spans 15 amino acids. The CDR3 bases are TGCGCCAGCAGCCAAGACCGGGGCTATACCTACGAGCAGTACTTC. Translated: CASSQDRGYTYEQYF.

This chain links TRBV19 with TRBJ1-5; D is perhaps TRBD1 (6 bases). The V and J ends lost 6 bases and 0 bases respectively, with 12 bases between them. The length of the CDR3 is 15 residues. Germline V gene data show CDR1 as LNHDA and CDR2 as SQIVND (reference sequence). CDR3 residues: CASSPTGYSNQPQHF. Here the CDR3 DNA reads TGTGCCAGTAGCCCGACAGGTTATAGCAATCAGCCCCAGCATTTT. The full variable domain, completed using reference TRBV19 and TRBJ1-5, is DGGITQSPKYLFRKEGQNVTLSCEQNLNHDAMYWYRQDPGQGLRLIYYSQIVNDFQKGDIAEGYSVSREKKESFPLTVTSAQKNPTAFYLCASSPTGYSNQPQHFGDGTRLSIL.

The V gene is TRBV4-2, the J gene TRBJ2-1, with 9 bases aligning to TRBD2. The CDR3 totals 17 residues. Trimming cost V 4 bases and J 5 bases; bases outside gene matches: 12. CDR1 and CDR2 (germline): LGHNA, YNFKEQ. For the CDR3, the DNA is TGTGCCAGCAGCCTCATCCCCTTAGCGGGAGAGGACAATGAGCAGTTCTTC. The encoded protein is CASSLIPLAGEDNEQFF.

The chain carries TRBV7-2 and TRBJ2-1, with 7 bases matching TRBD1. Germline lookup yields CDR1 SGHTA and CDR2 FQGNSA. The CDR3 runs 15 residues. J gave up 0 bases and V 3 bases, and 2 bases lay outside the gene matches. CDR3 coding DNA: TGTGCCAGCAGCTTGGACAGGAACTCCTACAATGAGCAGTTCTTC. Encoded protein: CASSLDRNSYNEQFF.

The chain employs TRBV4-1 and TRBJ2-7, with D maybe TRBD1 (5 bases). CDR1 and CDR2 (germline): MGHRA, YSYEKL. The CDR3 consists of 15 residues. The V and J ends lost 0 bases and 5 bases respectively, with 14 bases between them. The CDR3 is CASSQDSQGFNEQYF. CDR3 coding DNA: TGCGCCAGCAGCCAAGATAGTCAGGGTTTCAACGAGCAGTACTTC.

This clone was counted only a few times. The chain employs TRBV27 and TRBJ1-1; D perhaps matches TRBD1 (5 bases). Germline values: CDR1 MNHEY, CDR2 SMNVEV (reference sequence). This CDR3 is 16 amino acids long. Trimming shortened V by 0 bases and J by 1 base, and 12 bases separated the two germline ends. The CDR3 sequence is CASSLSAGTANTEAFF. The CDR3 DNA is TGTGCCAGCAGTTTATCTGCCGGGACCGCGAACACTGAAGCTTTCTTT.

The table lists this clone with a few counts. The chain couples TRBV7-9 to TRBJ1-1; D unresolved. Germline V gene lookup returns CDR1 SEHNR and CDR2 FQNEAQ (reference sequence). The CDR3 is 12 amino acids. Trimming pared 1 base from V and 5 bases from J, leaving 5 bases between. The CDR3 protein is CASSLGTTEAFF. The DNA for the CDR3 is TGTGCCAGCAGCTTAGGCACAACTGAAGCTTTCTTT.

The chain links TRBV27 to TRBJ1-2; D is undetermined. Trimming left V 4 bases short and J 2 bases short, with 17 bases between. This CDR3 spans 16 amino acids. From germline, CDR1 is MNHEY and CDR2 SMNVEV (reference sequence). The chain's CDR3 is CASSSPRSGANYGYTF. The CDR3 coding sequence is TGTGCCAGCAGTTCCCCGCGTAGCGGAGCCAACTATGGCTACACCTTC.

CDR3 sequence: CASRKTGSVQPQHF. The CDR3 DNA reads as TGTGCCAGCAGGAAGACAGGGTCTGTTCAGCCCCAGCATTTT. V usage is TRBV27 and J usage is TRBJ1-5; TRBD1 matches at 7 bases. The CDR3 runs 14 residues. Germline loops: CDR1 MNHEY, CDR2 SMNVEV (reference sequence). Losses at the gene ends were 6 bases for V and 6 bases for J; bases not matched to a gene: 8.

The genes are TRBV29-1 and TRBJ2-3; unclear D gene. Per germline, CDR1 SQVTM and CDR2 ANQGSEA. V was shortened by 4 bases and J by 2 bases, with 10 bases between the two germline ends. This CDR3 contains 13 residues. The CDR3 DNA reads as TGCAGCGTTGGACCCCGTGCCACAGATACGCAGTATTTT. Translation gives CSVGPRATDTQYF.

The chain links TRBV5-5 to TRBJ1-5; no reliable D call. CDR1 is SGHKS and CDR2 is YYEKEE in the germline V gene (reference sequence). The CDR3 totals 12 residues. The V gene lost 4 bases and the J gene lost 10 bases, with 12 bases spanning the gap. CDR3 loop: CASSEGPGPQHF. CDR3 in DNA: TGTGCCAGCAGCGAAGGCCCCGGCCCCCAGCATTTT.

The chain couples TRBV6-4 to TRBJ2-2; 7 bases fit TRBD2. The CDR3 is 15 residues long. The V and J ends lost 6 bases and 3 bases, in that order; junction bases with no gene match: 7. From germline, CDR1 is MRHNA and CDR2 SNTAGT. CDR3 in amino acids: CASSPTSRYTGELFF. The CDR3 DNA follows: TGTGCCAGCAGCCCGACTAGCCGGTACACCGGGGAGCTGTTTTTT.

The chain uses TRBV5-5 and TRBJ2-1; D is perhaps TRBD1 or TRBD2 (5 bases each). Germline V gives CDR1 SGHKS, CDR2 YYEKEE (reference sequence). V gave up 5 bases and J gave up 5 bases, with 14 bases separating them. The CDR3 is 14 amino acids. The CDR3: CASSRTGGNNEQFF. CDR3 nucleotides: TGTGCCAGCAGTCGTACTGGGGGAAACAATGAGCAGTTCTTC.

This clone occurred once. The chain employs TRBV4-1 and TRBJ1-4, with TRBD1 matching over 12 bases. Unmatched junction bases numbered 10, after V lost 1 base and J lost 7 bases. There are 18 residues in the CDR3. CDR1 is MGHRA, CDR2 YSYEKL, per germline. The CDR3 reads CASSQVRTGTGGGEKLFF. CDR3 DNA sequence: TGCGCCAGCAGCCAAGTACGAACCGGGACAGGGGGCGGTGAAAAACTGTTTTTT.

The rearrangement joins TRBV10-3 to TRBJ1-2, with D tentatively TRBD1 (6 bases). Germline assignment: CDR1 ENHRY and CDR2 SYGVKD. CDR3 length: 14 amino acids. V dropped 10 bases and J dropped 3 bases, with 18 bases sitting between them. CDR3 nucleotides: TGTGCCACGACGGAGGGGGGATTTGACTATGGCTACACCTTC. Translated: CATTEGGFDYGYTF.

This chain connects TRBV27 to TRBJ2-7; 7 positions agree with TRBD2. Germline V gene data show CDR1 as MNHEY and CDR2 as SMNVEV (reference sequence). With 8 bases clipped from V and 6 bases from J, the junction kept 13 bases outside the gene matches. CDR3 size: 14 residues. The CDR3, as DNA: TGTGCCAGCCGCTTTTTGGGAGGGCGGGGCGAGCAGTACTTC. This codes for CASRFLGGRGEQYF.

V and J are TRBV4-1 and TRBJ2-3; unclear D gene. This CDR3 is built from 14 residues. Germline-derived CDR1 and CDR2 are MGHRA and YSYEKL. Trimming took off 6 bases at V and 4 bases at J, with 14 bases between the two ends. The CDR3 coding sequence is TGCGCCAGCAGTCAACCCCCCCGCTCAGATACGCAGTATTTT. Translating it yields CASSQPPRSDTQYF.

The V call is TRBV10-2, the J call TRBJ2-5; TRBD1 matches at 7 bases. The V segment lost 6 bases and the J segment 0 bases; nucleotides outside the gene matches: 4. CDR3 size: 14 residues. Germline assignment: CDR1 WSHSY and CDR2 SAAADI. The CDR3 DNA sequence: TGCGCCAGCAGCTTGACAGGGTACCAAGAGACCCAGTACTTC. Its protein is CASSLTGYQETQYF.

The chain links TRBV14 to TRBJ1-4; TRBD1 matches at 8 bases. The CDR3 length is 14 residues. Trimming at V came to 2 bases and at J to 7 bases, leaving 3 bases not matched to a gene. Germline CDR1 and CDR2: SGHDN and FVKESK. The CDR3 reads CASSQWTGSEKLFF. The CDR3 DNA reads as TGTGCCAGCAGCCAATGGACAGGGAGTGAAAAACTGTTTTTT.

The genes are TRBV4-1 and TRBJ2-2; D not resolved. CDR1 and CDR2 (germline): MGHRA, YSYEKL. The CDR3 runs to 15 residues. V lost 1 base and J 1 base, leaving 7 bases between the germline ends. CDR3 region: CASSQGFGNTGELFF. The CDR3 DNA reads as TGCGCCAGCAGCCAAGGTTTCGGGAACACCGGGGAGCTGTTTTTT.

This clone turned up a few times. This chain joins TRBV13 and TRBJ1-6; tentative D call: TRBD1 (6 bases). This CDR3 has 15 amino acids. The germline V and J ends were trimmed by 6 bases and 6 bases, with 15 bases remaining between them. Per the germline V gene, CDR1 is PRHDT and CDR2 is FYEKMQ (reference sequence). As DNA, the CDR3 is TGTGCCAGCAGAACGCGGGGGGCGTCTAATTCACCCCTCCACTTT. Translated: CASRTRGASNSPLHF.

The chain couples TRBV27 to TRBJ2-7, with 7 bases identical to TRBD1. The CDR3 covers 12 residues. With V trimmed by 6 bases and J by 6 bases, 5 bases remained unmatched. CDR1 and CDR2 from the germline V gene are MNHEY and SMNVEV (reference sequence). CDR3 bases: TGTGCCAGCAGAACAGGGGCGGGCGAGCAGTACTTC. This encodes CASRTGAGEQYF.

V and J are TRBV19 and TRBJ2-6; D perhaps matches TRBD1 (5 bases). The length of the CDR3 is 16 residues. The germline V gene has CDR1 LNHDA and CDR2 SQIVND (reference sequence). V lost 4 bases and J lost 3, with 13 bases in between. In nucleotides, the CDR3 is TGTGCCAGTAGTACCCCCCCAGGGTATGGGGCCAACGTCCTGACTTTC. The encoded protein is CASSTPPGYGANVLTF.